The text below deals with one T cell receptor (beta chain). As yet, its antigen is unknown. CDR3 size: 16 residues. The ends lost 5 bases at V and 2 bases at J; junction bases unmatched: 10. Per the germline V gene, CDR1 is MNHEY and CDR2 is SMNVEV (reference sequence). The data originate from a study of cytomegalovirus exposure and HLA in healthy donors. Study-level results: In an earlier analysis, most TCR beta V segments were productive about 90% or about 30% of the time.

13 Jbeta primers and 60 Vbeta primers were used for the PCR. Data came from immunoSEQ multiplex PCR; TCRdb stores just in-frame clones and leaves some out. The table records 210,000 or so clones, approximately 80% of them present only once. The donors, nominally healthy at sampling, likely had unrecorded immune exposures. The sequence came from a woman aged 45-65 years in good health and CMV-seropositive. Sequenced input: PBMCs. The chain uses TRBV27 and TRBJ2-3, with 7 bases lining up with TRBD2. The DNA of the CDR3 is TGTGCCAGCAGTCGCCGGCTAGCGGAAATCACAGATACGCAGTATTTT. Its translation is CASSRRLAEITDTQYF.